Below, 32 T cell receptor beta chains from the same sample are listed, as sequenced in a study of cytomegalovirus exposure and HLA in healthy donors (dated by TCRdb to 2015 to 2018). Library preparation was by the immunoSEQ multiplex PCR assay. The multiplex PCR relied on a mix of 60 forward primers for TCR Vbeta segments and 13 reverse primers for TCR Jbeta segments. TCRdb provides this immuneACCESS table in a form limited to in-frame rearrangements. Some clones are lacking; in checked studies, under half of them reflect an unresolved V gene, and why the rest are absent is not known. Counted in this sample were roughly 150,000 clones; 76% of them appeared once. About 3% of the sample is held by the ten biggest clonotypes. The sequencing sample was made of PBMCs. These receptors came from a male donor in good health and CMV-seronegative.

In this sample, this clone turned up once. The chain carries TRBV21-1 and TRBJ2-3; no DNA check was done on the table's D call, TRBD2. TRBV21-1 is listed as a pseudogene. The CDR3 sequence is 15 residues long. CDR3 DNA sequence: TGTGCCAGCAGCAAAGTACATAGCGGCACAGATACGCAGTATTTT. Protein: CASSKVHSGTDTQYF.

The J gene is TRBJ2-6, the V gene TRBV15; TRBD1 might be the D (6 bases). The ends were cut back, 0 bases at V and 4 bases at J, with 13 bases in the middle. Germline V lookup: CDR1 LNHNV, CDR2 YYDKDF (reference sequence). CDR3 length: 17 residues. The CDR3 DNA reads TGTGCCACCAGCAGAGATTCTCAGGGGACCGGGGCCAACGTCCTGACTTTC. Residues: CATSRDSQGTGANVLTF. Complete variable domain (other parts from reference TRBV15 and TRBJ2-6): DAMVIQNPRYQVTQFGKPVTLSCSQTLNHNVMYWYQQKSSQAPKLLFHYYDKDFNNEADTPDNFQSRRPNTSFCFLDIRSPGLGDTAMYLCATSRDSQGTGANVLTFGAGSRLTVL.

The rearrangement joins TRBV19 to TRBJ2-5; 10 bases are shared with TRBD1. Germline V gene sequence: CDR1 LNHDA, CDR2 SQIVND (reference sequence). The CDR3 consists of 15 residues. Unmatched junction bases numbered 8, after V lost 7 bases and J lost 3 bases. CDR3 DNA: TGTGCCAGTACCGCAACCGGGACAGGGGAAGAGACCCAGTACTTC. Translating gives CASTATGTGEETQYF.

This clone was recorded a few times. J is TRBJ2-7 and V is TRBV10-3, with 10 bases that match TRBD1. The germline V gene has CDR1 ENHRY and CDR2 SYGVKD. This CDR3 has 12 amino acids. The trim removed 6 bases at V and 5 bases at J, leaving 1 base unmatched. This CDR3 is CAIRDRGNEQYF. Here the CDR3 DNA reads TGTGCCATCAGGGACAGGGGGAACGAGCAGTACTTC.

This clone has a handful of counts. The chain joins TRBV28 to TRBJ2-7; 10 nucleotides line up with TRBD1. J was trimmed by 1 base and V by 5 bases; bases with no gene match: 5. Germline loops: CDR1 MDHEN, CDR2 SYDVKM. The CDR3 loop spans 15 amino acids. CDR3 bases: TGTGCCAGCAGTCATGACAGGGGGCGGTCCTACGAGCAGTACTTC. Translated, it gives CASSHDRGRSYEQYF.

Only one count was recorded for this clone. CDR3 residues: CSVVRFRQIQETQYF. The CDR3 DNA sequence: TGCAGCGTTGTCCGGTTTCGACAAATTCAAGAGACCCAGTACTTC. The chain joins TRBV29-1 to TRBJ2-5; D is undetermined. CDR3 length: 15 amino acids. Germline values: CDR1 SQVTM, CDR2 ANQGSEA. Trimming took 4 bases from V and 2 from J, leaving 17 bases between them.

The V and J genes are TRBV7-3 and TRBJ2-3, with D unresolved. V lost 5 bases and J lost 0, with 9 bases in between. CDR3 size: 14 residues. CDR1 SGHTA and CDR2 FQGTGA come from the germline V gene. The CDR3 nucleotides read TGTGCCAGCAGCCCCCGCAGGAGCACAGATACGCAGTATTTT. Translation: CASSPRRSTDTQYF. Variable domain in full (rest from reference TRBV7-3 and TRBJ2-3): GAGVSQTPSNKVTEKGKYVELRCDPISGHTALYWYRQSLGQGPEFLIYFQGTGAADDSGLPNDRFFAVRPEGSVSTLKIQRTERGDSAVYLCASSPRRSTDTQYFGPGTRLTVL.

The J gene is TRBJ2-3, the V gene TRBV4-2; 10 positions agree with TRBD2. Germline CDR1 reads LGHNA; CDR2 reads YNFKEQ. V lost 1 base, J lost 4 bases, and 8 bases stayed unmatched. CDR3 length equals 17 residues. As DNA, the CDR3 is TGTGCCAGCAGCCAAGGAGCCAGCGGGGGGGTTGCAGATACGCAGTATTTT. As protein: CASSQGASGGVADTQYF.

This clone was counted a few times. The J gene is TRBJ1-5, the V gene TRBV4-3; 8 positions match TRBD1. Trimming at V came to 5 bases and at J to 2 bases, leaving 8 bases not matched to a gene. Germline lookup yields CDR1 LGHNA and CDR2 YSLEER. This CDR3 comprises 16 residues. As DNA, the CDR3 is TGCGCCAGCAGCTCCCGGACAGGGTCGGGCAATCAGCCCCAGCATTTT. Protein sequence: CASSSRTGSGNQPQHF.

This chain links TRBV6-6 with TRBJ2-7, with a tentative D call TRBD2 (5 bases). The CDR3 has 15 residues. Germline assignment: CDR1 MNHNY and CDR2 SVGAGI (reference sequence). V was trimmed by 0 bases and J by 4 bases, leaving 13 bases between them. CDR3 residues: CASSYSNLLEYEQYF. CDR3 bases: TGTGCCAGCAGTTACTCGAACCTACTAGAGTACGAGCAGTACTTC.

This clone has a handful of counts. V usage is TRBV29-1 and J usage is TRBJ2-7, with 11 nucleotides matching TRBD2. Germline lookup yields CDR1 SQVTM and CDR2 ANQGSEA. This CDR3 spans 15 amino acids. V shed 5 bases and J 3 bases; nucleotides not matched to a gene: 9. The CDR3 region has the DNA TGCAGCGTTACCCTAGCGGGAGGTCCATTCTACGAGCAGTACTTC. Its protein is CSVTLAGGPFYEQYF.

The chain combines TRBV6-6 with TRBJ1-2; D is ambiguous. The CDR3 runs 14 residues. V gave up 7 bases and J gave up 0 bases, with 12 bases separating them. From germline, CDR1 is MNHNY and CDR2 SVGAGI (reference sequence). The CDR3 nucleotides are TGTGCCAGCATCGAGAGGGCTTCTAACTATGGCTACACCTTC. Translated: CASIERASNYGYTF.

This clone was observed a few times. The chain is built from TRBV27 and TRBJ1-1, with TRBD1 matching over 9 bases. CDR1 and CDR2 (germline): MNHEY, SMNVEV (reference sequence). The ends lost 6 bases at V and 1 base at J; junction bases unmatched: 12. The CDR3 runs 17 residues. CDR3 coding DNA: TGTGCCAGCAGCCCTCTTGGACAGGGGCAATCGAACACTGAAGCTTTCTTT. It yields the protein CASSPLGQGQSNTEAFF.

On this clone itself: In the same sample, other DNA sequences code for this CDR3. The J gene is TRBJ2-5, the V gene TRBV7-2, with TRBD2 matching 7 bases. The CDR3 has 14 amino acids. Trimming took 1 base from V and 2 from J; bases not matched to a gene: 1. CDR1 is SGHTA, CDR2 FQGNSA, per germline. CDR3 coding DNA: TGTGCCAGCAGCTTAGGACTAGCTCAAGAGACCCAGTACTTC. Translating gives CASSLGLAQETQYF.

V usage is TRBV6-5 and J usage is TRBJ2-7; TRBD2 matches at 10 bases. CDR1 is MNHEY, CDR2 SVGAGI, per germline. After removal of 2 bases from V and 1 base from J, the junction contained 5 bases not matched to a gene. The CDR3 contains 16 residues. In DNA, the CDR3 is TGTGCCAGCAGTTACGGAGCTAGCGGGAGTTCCTACGAGCAGTACTTC. It yields the protein CASSYGASGSSYEQYF.

The table lists this clone with a few counts. Written as DNA, the CDR3 is TGTGCCAGCAGTGCCCGTGGACAGGGAAATAGCAATCAGCCCCAGCATTTT. Its protein is CASSARGQGNSNQPQHF. The V and J genes are TRBV2 and TRBJ1-5; 8 bases fit TRBD1. The CDR3 runs to 17 residues. Trimming at V came to 4 bases and at J to 0 bases, leaving 8 bases not matched to a gene. Germline values: CDR1 SNHLY, CDR2 FYNNEI.

This chain connects TRBV6-5 to TRBJ1-1; possibly TRBD1 for D (6 bases). The V gene's germline CDR1 is MNHEY and CDR2 SVGAGI. The CDR3 is 13 residues long. Trimming took 4 bases from V and 3 from J, leaving 9 bases between them. CDR3 residues: CASSLTGYTEAFF. Written as DNA, the CDR3 is TGTGCCAGCAGTTTAACAGGGTACACTGAAGCTTTCTTT.

This chain links TRBV28 with TRBJ1-2; possible D gene TRBD1, 5 bases. V lost 5 bases and J 7 bases, leaving 17 bases between the germline ends. CDR3 size: 14 residues. Germline V lookup: CDR1 MDHEN, CDR2 SYDVKM. The CDR3 is CASSTRTRNPGYTF. CDR3 coding DNA: TGTGCCAGCAGTACCAGGACAAGGAACCCTGGCTACACCTTC.

The chain recombines TRBV2 with TRBJ1-2; possibly TRBD1 for D (5 bases). Germline loops: CDR1 SNHLY, CDR2 FYNNEI. CDR3 size: 12 residues. Between the trimmed V and J ends, which lost 6 bases and 6 bases, there was a span of 11 bases. The CDR3 nucleotides read TGTGCCAGCAGCCCGGAGGGACATGGCTACACCTTC. Its protein product is CASSPEGHGYTF.

The V gene is TRBV5-6, the J gene TRBJ1-1, with TRBD1 matching 10 bases. Germline CDR1 and CDR2: SGHDT and YYEEEE. The CDR3 consists of 15 residues. V shed 1 base, J shed 4 bases, and the junction held 4 bases outside the gene matches. The CDR3 spells CASSLWTGGSTEAFF. DNA of the CDR3: TGTGCCAGCAGCTTGTGGACAGGGGGTAGCACTGAAGCTTTCTTT.

The sample holds a few counts of this clone. The chain joins TRBV6-6 to TRBJ2-1, with a possible D match to TRBD1 (6 bases). Germline assignment: CDR1 MNHNY and CDR2 SVGAGI (reference sequence). The CDR3 covers 15 residues. Trimming left V 3 bases short and J 7 bases short, with 16 bases between. The CDR3 region has the DNA TGTGCCAGCAGTTATAGCTCACCAGGGGTGAATGAGCAGTTCTTC. Translation: CASSYSSPGVNEQFF.

The gene calls are TRBV28 and TRBJ1-2; no clear D. Germline V gene data show CDR1 as MDHEN and CDR2 as SYDVKM. CDR3 size: 11 residues. V gave up 1 base and J gave up 6 bases, with 3 bases separating them. CDR3 in amino acids: CASSLFDGYTF. CDR3 nucleotide sequence: TGTGCCAGCAGTTTATTCGATGGCTACACCTTC.

Of note for this clone: The junction does not match germline at one end; this may be a read error. J is TRBJ2-6 and V is TRBV5-5, with D tentatively TRBD1 (5 bases). The CDR3 covers 17 residues. Germline V gene data show CDR1 as SGHKS and CDR2 as YYEKEE (reference sequence). The CDR3 spells CASSLVADSSGANVLTF. In nucleotides, the CDR3 is TGTGCCAGCAGCTTGGTGGCCGATAGCTCTGGGGCCAACGTCCTGACTTTT.

V is TRBV5-3 and J is TRBJ1-1; possible D gene TRBD1, 5 bases. TRBV5-3 is flagged as an ORF with uncertain function. The CDR3 has 15 amino acids. Between the trimmed V and J ends, which lost 2 bases and 0 bases, there was a span of 11 bases. The DNA of the CDR3 is TGTGCCAGAAGCTTCGGATTACAGGTGAACACTGAAGCTTTCTTT. Translation gives CARSFGLQVNTEAFF.

This chain connects TRBV2 to TRBJ1-6, with D unclear. V was clipped by 5 bases and J by 3 bases, with 8 bases between them. Germline V CDR1 and CDR2: SNHLY, FYNNEI. CDR3 length: 14 residues. The CDR3, as DNA: TGTGCCAGCAGTCAACAGAGCTATAATTCACCCCTCCACTTT. Translating gives CASSQQSYNSPLHF.

This clone was seen a few times. CDR3 in amino acids: CASSPPGGYGTEAFF. The CDR3 DNA is TGTGCCAGCTCACCACCAGGGGGCTACGGCACTGAAGCTTTCTTT. The chain employs TRBV18 and TRBJ1-1; 7 nucleotides align to TRBD1. The germline V gene has CDR1 KGHSH and CDR2 LQKENI. V dropped 0 bases and J dropped 4; count of bases not matched to a gene: 5. The length of the CDR3 is 15 residues.

V and J are TRBV5-4 and TRBJ2-2; D ambiguous. In germline, CDR1 is SGHNT, CDR2 YYREEE (reference sequence). V was pared by 0 bases and J by 0 bases, with 6 bases between. The CDR3 is made up of 15 amino acids. Written as DNA, the CDR3 is TGTGCCAGCAGCTTGGGTACAGCGAACACCGGGGAGCTGTTTTTT. It encodes CASSLGTANTGELFF.

The chain combines TRBV18 with TRBJ2-2, with TRBD2 matching over 14 bases. The trim removed 4 bases at V and 6 bases at J, leaving 4 bases unmatched. The CDR3 runs 16 residues. Germline values: CDR1 KGHSH, CDR2 LQKENI. The CDR3 region has the DNA TGTGCCAGCTCACGGGGACTAGCGGGAGAGGCCGGGGAGCTGTTTTTT. Protein sequence: CASSRGLAGEAGELFF.

This CDR3 reads CASSYRQGADSPLHF. The CDR3 DNA reads as TGTGCCAGCAGTTACAGACAGGGGGCTGACTCACCCCTCCACTTT. The chain uses TRBV6-5 and TRBJ1-6; 10 positions agree with TRBD1. Germline CDR1 and CDR2: MNHEY and SVGAGI. V was pared by 2 bases and J by 10 bases, with 5 bases of the junction left unmatched. The CDR3 is 15 amino acids.

The chain recombines TRBV2 with TRBJ1-4; the match to TRBD1 covers 9 bases. This CDR3 region has 15 residues. With 2 bases clipped from V and 8 bases from J, the junction kept 6 bases outside the gene matches. CDR1 is SNHLY and CDR2 is FYNNEI in the germline V gene. CDR3 amino acids: CASSEPNRGREKLFF. The CDR3 DNA follows: TGTGCCAGCAGTGAACCAAACAGGGGGCGCGAAAAACTGTTTTTT.

The chain links TRBV6-1 to TRBJ2-7; 11 nucleotides line up with TRBD1. Germline V lookup: CDR1 MNHNS, CDR2 SASEGT. J gave up 7 bases and V 6 bases, and 8 bases lay outside the gene matches. This CDR3 spans 14 amino acids. This CDR3 reads CASRTDRGHSEQYF. Here the CDR3 DNA reads TGTGCCAGCAGGACGGACAGGGGGCACTCGGAGCAGTACTTC.

The chain links TRBV27 to TRBJ2-1, with 9 bases matching TRBD2. Germline trimming cut 4 bases from V and 10 bases from J; bases unmatched to any gene: 8. Germline values: CDR1 MNHEY, CDR2 SMNVEV (reference sequence). There are 14 residues in the CDR3. CDR3 region: CASSSLAGPSEQFF. DNA for the CDR3: TGTGCCAGCAGTTCCCTAGCGGGACCGTCGGAGCAGTTCTTC.